This T cell receptor (beta chain) was recovered during a study of cytomegalovirus exposure and HLA in healthy donors (dated by TCRdb to the late 2010s). About the investigation overall: In an earlier analysis of 587 of the donors, 276 Gb of sequence data and 117 million unique TCR beta sequences from about 179 million T cells were reported. An early release that covered approximately 600 HLA-typed donors contained approximately 300 gigabases of sequencing data and 65 million to 100 million unique TCR sequences. Of the 300 to 450 genotyped donors, over 80% were placed in the genetic ancestry cluster associated with self-reported Caucasian donors. The aim of the study was to test whether cataloging public T cell receptors could identify signatures of past pathogen exposure. The T cell repertoires of 700 or so subjects were profiled by immunosequencing and related to cytomegalovirus serostatus. In addition to the first cohort of around 670 subjects, a separate validation cohort of 100 to 150 different subjects was used. To predict cytomegalovirus infection status, the study brought together high-throughput TCR immunosequencing, statistical association of individual TCRs with disease status, and machine learning. In a later analysis, previously published TCR beta repertoires from several hundred donors were re-analyzed and high-resolution HLA genotyping was added so that TCR occurrence patterns could be studied. Rather than using new phenotypic data, the later analysis identified candidate immune exposures from TCR beta sequences and from how often those sequences occurred across donors. In an earlier analysis of 587 of the donors, high-throughput TCR beta sequencing was used to judge whether each TCR beta V gene segment behaved as functional or pseudogenic. Donor age, sex, ethnicity and CMV serostatus were collected together with the repertoire data. In a later genetic analysis, genome-wide SNP genotypes for about 65% of the 666 donors were used, and that subset was treated as a discovery cohort. Every discovery cohort repertoire had been produced on one sequencing platform. Class I and class II HLA loci were covered by the typing at four-digit resolution. The number of donors typed differed by locus, with roughly 620-640 for A, B, C, DRB1 and DQB1, roughly 550 for DQA1, approximately 570 for DPA1, and approximately 470 for DPB1. Roughly five DR-DQ haplotypes were handled as single units for association and clustering, since linkage in the cohort was strong. Across 398 genotyped donors of the cohort, an average of approximately 240,000 unique TCR beta nucleotide sequences per donor were sequenced, and 15% to 20% of those sequences were non-productive. Broader findings and caveats from the paper: A further reported finding was that TCR beta sequences accurately predicted the HLA-A and HLA-B alleles for most subjects in the first cohort. A later analysis found that TCR association rates varied across HLA loci, with DRB1 alleles showing the most associated TCRs and HLA-C alleles the fewest. Because HLA typing was unavailable for some donors at each locus, only the typed subset was used in association tests. Most TCR sequences were observed very rarely across donors, whereas some public TCRs were present in many individuals. Cytomegalovirus status was reported to be diagnosed by the classifier with high specificity and sensitivity in both the original and validation cohorts. This cohort had only TCR beta chains sequenced, and the lack of alpha or paired-chain data limited which features could be detected. An earlier analysis of 587 of the donors showed that most TCR beta V segments appeared in productive rearrangements either about 90% or about 30% of the time, which broadly matched IMGT annotations. Specific HLA alleles were associated with more than 15,000 TCR beta sequences at a false discovery rate of 0.05 in a later analysis. Assigning TCR associations to individual alleles was difficult when HLA alleles, especially DR and DQ, strongly co-occurred. Some IMGT-functional V segments, including TRBV6-2 and TRBV6-3, could not be told apart with the 87-base-pair reads, so those segments were excluded. A later analysis reported that several top co-occurrence clusters appeared linked to parvovirus B19, influenza, CMV and Epstein-Barr virus. An association between a missense DCLRE1C variant and V-gene and J-gene trimming of TCR beta chains was found in a later genetic analysis and replicated in an independent cohort. According to a later analysis, most CMV-associated TCR beta chains appeared to be HLA-restricted, and the HLA associations seemed to be driven largely by CMV exposure. The study listed approximately 150 TCR beta chains as associated with cytomegalovirus. A later genetic analysis reported fewer N-insertions in productive TCRs among donors in an Asian-associated ancestry cluster than the roughly 700-donor mean. Presence/absence analyses assumed roughly uniform sequencing depth across donors, an assumption that may not hold. In vitro tests confirmed that a few of the cytomegalovirus-associated TCR beta chains recognize cytomegalovirus antigens. The only immune exposure information available for the cohort was CMV serostatus. It was suggested by the authors that the approach could potentially be generalized to other disease states and immunological phenotypes. In a later analysis, HLA-associated TCR beta chains showed more clonal expansion and lower generation probabilities than non-associated chains that were equally common. Correlated functional status among segregating V segments might be attributable to linkage disequilibrium, but an unknown experimental factor could not be ruled out. Some 16 rarely observed V segments, including chromosome 9 orphons, were excluded from the earlier analysis of about 600 of the donors because counts were too low. A cluster of highly shared sequence variants was judged likely to be a technical artifact of the sequencing pipeline.

The cohort consisted of 600 or so healthy bone marrow donors. At the time of sampling, all cohort members were nominally healthy, though unrecorded immune exposures were likely present. The donor was CMV seropositive and was included in the group of 250 to 350 seropositive cohort members. Each donor provided a peripheral blood sample, and peripheral blood mononuclear cells were used for TCR beta sequencing. The Qiagen DNeasy Blood Extraction Kit was used to extract genomic DNA from the blood cell samples. With regard to this clone: The antigen it binds to is not known. No much larger clonotype is one base removed from it; base qualities were not supplied.

The method was the immunoSEQ multiplex PCR assay. For the multiplex PCR, a mixture combining 60 forward primers for TCR Vbeta segments and 13 reverse primers for TCR Jbeta segments was used. The CDR3 region of rearranged TCR beta genes was amplified from genomic DNA with a multiplex PCR assay. The Illumina HiSeq System was used to sequence the amplified TCR beta libraries as 87-base-pair reads. The authors processed their data as follows. In a later analysis, 77 million or so unique TCR beta chains were counted across the roughly 610 repertoires, and approximately 11 million of these chains were shared by at least two donors. Raw reads were error-corrected and collapsed into unique sequences with a nearest-neighbor algorithm that merged closely related sequences to remove PCR and sequencing errors. CDR3 sequences were aligned to IMGT reference sequences to assign V, D and J gene segments. For a sequence to be retained, a match of at least six nucleotides to both a V gene segment and a J gene segment was required. Rearrangements were called productive when the CDR3 lacked stop codons and stayed in frame with V and J; all others were non-productive. Following IMGT convention, CDR3 was defined as the stretch from the second conserved V-encoded cysteine up to the conserved J-encoded phenylalanine. The earlier analysis of about 590 of the donors excluded sequences that lacked an unambiguous match to a single V gene segment. An earlier analysis of several hundred of the donors called V segments functional above 56.7% productive rearrangements and segregating when the between-donor standard deviation exceeded 5%. A statistical classification framework was developed to diagnose cytomegalovirus status using the catalog of TCR beta chain sequences. In a later analysis, TCR nucleotide sequences were compared against IMGT/GENE-DB human TR gene sequences so that V and J genes could be assigned. The TCRdist pipeline was used in a later analysis to assign CDR3 sequences and most-parsimonious VDJ recombination scenarios. In a later analysis, every TCR beta chain was defined by the combination of its CDR3 amino acid sequence and its V-gene family, and reads without a unique V-gene family were dropped. A later analysis removed several hundred highly shared, low-generation-probability nucleotide sequences to deal with suspected cross-contamination and a sequencing artifact. For each public chain, a later analysis derived a clonal expansion index from normalized ranks of inferred template counts within each repertoire. In a later analysis, generation probabilities were computed with a VDJ recombination model fitted to out-of-frame rearrangements, and the resulting probabilities were checked against IGoR. A later analysis scored TCR-TCR, TCR-HLA and TCR-CMV co-occurrence with hypergeometric tests, applying a repertoire-size bias correction to TCR pairs. To estimate false discovery rates, a later analysis permuted the HLA or CMV assignments 20 times. In a later analysis, co-occurring TCRs were grouped using DBSCAN, and TCRdist sequence similarity was added for clustering within HLA-allele-positive subsets. For co-occurrence clustering, repertoires with fewer than 30,000 or more than 120,000 public chains were excluded, along with a handful of repertoires with anomalous nucleotide sharing. The table comes from immuneACCESS by way of TCRdb, which keeps in-frame sequences with V and J called. Part of the clones is missing from these tables; in studies checked, under half for an unresolved V gene and the rest for unknown reasons. The V and J calls and clone size were taken over from that table, and D and trimming were inferred from the DNA. This sample lists under 150,000 clones; about 79% were detected once. The ten largest clonotypes hold roughly 4.5% of the sample.

According to the germline V gene (reference sequence), CDR1 reads SGHKS and CDR2 reads YYEKEE. From V the trimming removes 0 bases and from J it removes 6 bases, while the gene matches leave 3 bases of the junction unaccounted for. From the cysteine through the phenylalanine, the CDR3 covers 14 amino acids. Solely the CDR3 DNA is kept, with 42 bases framed from the first base. This receptor was obtained from a man aged 35-49 years in good health and CMV-seropositive. Rearrangement joined TRBV5-5 to TRBJ2-1; TRBD1 lines up with 7 middle nucleotides. The sample consisted of PBMCs. Here the CDR3 is given as CASSLGDSLNEQFF. The DNA sequence is as follows: TGTGCCAGCAGCTTGGGGGACAGCCTCAATGAGCAGTTCTTC.